This T cell receptor beta chain comes out of a study of vaccination effects on CD4 cells after COVID-19. With respect to this clone: Its matching antigen is unknown.

Study-level findings and limits: Within healthy vaccinees, only 1 of 255 vaccine-induced clones displayed cross-reactivity with common cold coronaviruses. Late post-vaccination samples showed marked contraction of infection- and vaccine-induced clones.

Peptide-pool stimulation followed by sequencing identified expanded antigen-specific CD4+ clonotypes in the ViraFEST assay. Upon completion of more than 9 days in culture, CD4+ T cells were isolated. Recipients of the vaccine had no prior SARS-CoV-2 infection and negative nucleocapsid antibodies. Every well got 1.5 million to 2.5 million PBMC, which were grown with about 10 IU/ml IL-2 and 9 to 10 ug/ml peptides. Cultures got half-medium changes with IL-2 on days 3 and 7. The repertoire was sequenced with immunoSEQ multiplex PCR; TCRdb's copy has only in-frame clones and lacks some. The repertoire includes about 28,000 clones, approximately 72% of them detected once, and around 30% sits in the top ten. Trimming stripped 0 bases from V and 2 bases from J, with 8 bases between. From germline, CDR1 is MNHEY and CDR2 SVGAGI. The CDR3 runs to 14 residues.

The TCR was taken from a human donor who received a COVID-19 vaccine. The sequenced sample was CD4+ T cells from PBMCs cultured with SARS-CoV-2 spike peptides, obtained before COVID-19 vaccination. The gene calls are TRBV6-5 and TRBJ2-7; D uncertain. The CDR3 sequence is CASSYSTTPYEQYF. The CDR3 DNA follows: TGTGCCAGCAGTTACTCGACCACCCCCTACGAGCAGTACTTC.